The following is a TCR beta chain sequence with its context. Germline CDR1 and CDR2: SQVTM and ANQGSEA. The CDR3 consists of 18 residues. The germline V and J ends were trimmed by 7 bases and 1 base, with 23 bases remaining between them. There were TCR beta CDR3 regions amplified from RNA transcripts. Initially, a first-round RT-PCR of the TCR CDR3 employed the HTBI primer set. TCRdb re-derived calls from the multiplex PCR reads in MiXCR, one entry per CDR3 protein. This table has approximately 400,000 distinct CDR3 sequences, 15% to 19% appearing once. The data were obtained in a study of T cells in Graves' hyperthyroidism and ophthalmopathy.

The chain joins TRBV29-1 to TRBJ2-6; possible D gene TRBD1, 6 bases. Specimen: blood. The receptor comes from a woman under 30 with Graves' hyperthyroidism. The CDR3 DNA is TGCAGCGCGTGGGGCAGCTTGAGCCAGGGGTCTGGGGCCAACGTCCTGACTTTC. Its translation: CSAWGSLSQGSGANVLTF. Variable domain in full (rest from reference TRBV29-1 and TRBJ2-6): SAVISQKPSRDICQRGTSLTIQCQVDSQVTMMFWYRQQPGQSLTLIATANQGSEATYESGFVIDKFPISRPNLTFSTLTVSNMSPEDSSIYLCSAWGSLSQGSGANVLTFGAGSRLTVL.